Listed here are 30 T cell receptor beta chains from one sample, sequenced in a study of blood T cell repertoires in COVID-19. Method: immunoSEQ multiplex PCR; TCRdb's copy keeps in-frame clones and lacks some. The sample holds 150,000 or so clones, approximately 86% seen once. The sample was peripheral blood. Source of these receptors: a woman between 55 and 75 years old with acute or convalescent COVID-19.

This chain joins TRBV19 and TRBJ2-3; 8 bases fit TRBD1. The CDR3 loop spans 15 amino acids. J gave up 5 bases and V 4 bases, and 8 bases lay outside the gene matches. Germline V gene data show CDR1 as LNHDA and CDR2 as SQIVND (reference sequence). The CDR3 bases are TGTGCCAGTAGTACAGACAGGGGCCGGGGAGATACGCAGTATTTT. It is translated as CASSTDRGRGDTQYF. The full variable domain, its missing parts supplied by reference TRBV19 and TRBJ2-3, is DGGITQSPKYLFRKEGQNVTLSCEQNLNHDAMYWYRQDPGQGLRLIYYSQIVNDFQKGDIAEGYSVSREKKESFPLTVTSAQKNPTAFYLCASSTDRGRGDTQYFGPGTRLTVL.

As concerns this clone: The junction departs from the called germline gene at one end, perhaps through a read error. This chain joins TRBV5-6 and TRBJ1-2; the D gene is possibly TRBD1 (6 bases). Germline values: CDR1 SGHDT, CDR2 YYEEEE. The CDR3 extends over 13 amino acids. CDR3 amino acids: CASSFSRGLLGAF. Here the CDR3 DNA reads TGTGCCAGCAGCTTTTCCAGGGGCTTATTAGGGGCCTTC.

The chain couples TRBV6-2 or TRBV6-3 to TRBJ1-3; a possible D gene is TRBD1 (5 bases). The CDR3 is 16 residues long. In germline, CDR1 is MNHEY, CDR2 SVGEGT. Trimming shortened V by 3 bases and J by 2 bases, and 14 bases separated the two germline ends. This CDR3 is CASSYWAGGPGNTIYF. CDR3 coding DNA: TGTGCCAGCAGTTATTGGGCCGGGGGACCTGGAAACACCATATATTTT.

The chain carries TRBV28 and TRBJ2-1; tentatively, D is TRBD1 (6 bases). The V end lost 7 bases, the J end lost 2 bases, and 18 bases lay between the germline ends. This CDR3 has 16 amino acids. Per the germline V gene, CDR1 is MDHEN and CDR2 is SYDVKM. In DNA, the CDR3 is TGTGCCAGCATCCCATCAGGACAGTACCCCTACAATGAGCAGTTCTTC. Its protein product is CASIPSGQYPYNEQFF.

The rearrangement joins TRBV10-3 to TRBJ2-7; D might be TRBD2 (6 bases). This CDR3 has 15 residues. Germline assignment: CDR1 ENHRY and CDR2 SYGVKD. With 6 bases removed from V and 0 bases from J, the gap between germline ends came to 15 bases. The CDR3 protein is CAIRGGLTSSYEQYF. CDR3 bases: TGTGCCATCAGGGGGGGACTTACGAGCTCCTACGAGCAGTACTTC.

This clone occurred once. V and J are TRBV7-3 and TRBJ2-3; D is uncertain. In germline, CDR1 is SGHTA, CDR2 FQGTGA. The CDR3 extends over 13 amino acids. V lost 5 bases to trimming and J lost 14 bases, with 20 bases between them. CDR3 amino acids: CASSLRVTDIAYF. The CDR3, as DNA: TGTGCCAGCAGCCTACGGGTGACCGATATCGCGTATTTT.

The chain employs TRBV7-9 and TRBJ1-6; D gene ambiguous. Germline-derived CDR1 and CDR2 are SEHNR and FQNEAQ (reference sequence). The CDR3 runs to 15 residues. Trimming removed 2 bases at V and 7 bases at J, with 12 bases between. This chain's CDR3 is CASSLISLANSPLHF. The CDR3 DNA follows: TGTGCCAGCAGCTTAATCTCCCTAGCCAATTCACCCCTCCACTTT. The full variable domain, rest sourced from reference TRBV7-9 and TRBJ1-6, is DTGVSQNPRHKITKRGQNVTFRCDPISEHNRLYWYRQTLGQGPEFLTYFQNEAQLEKSRLLSDRFSAERPKGSFSTLEIQRTEQGDSAMYLCASSLISLANSPLHFGNGTRLTVT.

This chain joins TRBV27 and TRBJ2-1, with 7 nucleotides matching TRBD2. Germline CDR1 is MNHEY and CDR2 is SMNVEV (reference sequence). V dropped 2 bases and J dropped 10; count of bases not matched to a gene: 14. The CDR3 sequence is 16 residues long. The DNA for the CDR3 is TGTGCCAGCAGTTTAAGGCCAGCGGGGTCAGGGAACGAGCAGTTCTTC. Amino acids: CASSLRPAGSGNEQFF.

This clone was detected only a few times. This chain links TRBV18 with TRBJ1-5; 8 positions agree with TRBD1. Germline V gives CDR1 KGHSH, CDR2 LQKENI. The V and J ends lost 4 bases and 5 bases, in that order; junction bases with no gene match: 7. The CDR3 runs to 15 residues. CDR3 loop: CASSLGRGPDQPQHF. Here the CDR3 DNA reads TGTGCCAGCTCACTGGGCAGGGGGCCTGATCAGCCCCAGCATTTT. The full variable domain, its missing parts supplied by reference TRBV18 and TRBJ1-5, is NAGVMQNPRHLVRRRGQEARLRCSPMKGHSHVYWYRQLPEEGLKFMVYLQKENIIDESGMPKERFSAEFPKEGPSILRIQQVVRGDSAAYFCASSLGRGPDQPQHFGDGTRLSIL.

The rearrangement links TRBV7-3 to TRBJ1-6; TRBD1 matches at 8 bases. The V segment lost 1 base and the J segment 7 bases; nucleotides outside the gene matches: 9. Germline CDR1 SGHTA, CDR2 FQGTGA. The CDR3 spans 17 residues. CDR3 in amino acids: CASSLNGRGLRNSPLHF. The CDR3 nucleotides are TGTGCCAGCAGCTTAAACGGCAGGGGGCTGAGGAATTCACCCCTCCACTTT. The full variable domain, rest sourced from reference TRBV7-3 and TRBJ1-6, is GAGVSQTPSNKVTEKGKYVELRCDPISGHTALYWYRQSLGQGPEFLIYFQGTGAADDSGLPNDRFFAVRPEGSVSTLKIQRTERGDSAVYLCASSLNGRGLRNSPLHFGNGTRLTVT.

This chain connects TRBV11-3 to TRBJ2-2; no definite D call. V lost 0 bases and J lost 1, with 12 bases in between. Germline lookup yields CDR1 SGHNT and CDR2 YENEEA. The CDR3 has 17 amino acids. The CDR3 DNA reads TGTGCCAGCAGCTTAGATCTTGTCCCAGAGAACACCGGGGAGCTGTTTTTT. Translation gives CASSLDLVPENTGELFF. The variable domain in full, with the rest retrieved from reference TRBV11-3 and TRBJ2-2, is EAGVVQSPRYKIIEKKQPVAFWCNPISGHNTLYWYLQNLGQGPELLIRYENEEAVDDSQLPKDRFSAERLKGVDSTLKIQPAELGDSAVYLCASSLDLVPENTGELFFGEGSRLTVL.

V usage is TRBV18 and J usage is TRBJ1-4; 9 bases align to TRBD1. Germline trimming cut 4 bases from V and 6 bases from J; bases unmatched to any gene: 6. CDR3 length: 15 residues. From germline, CDR1 is KGHSH and CDR2 LQKENI. CDR3 amino acids: CASSQTGGAYEKLFF. CDR3 DNA: TGTGCCAGCTCACAAACAGGGGGCGCGTATGAAAAACTGTTTTTT.

The chain carries TRBV3-1 (or the pseudogene TRBV3-2) and TRBJ2-1, with unresolved D. Looked up from germline, CDR1 is LGHDT and CDR2 is YNNKEL (reference sequence). The CDR3 is 14 amino acids. V lost 3 bases, J lost 11 bases, and 17 bases lay in between. Written as DNA, the CDR3 is TGTGCCAGCAGCCACCTGATGCGACTGAATAAGCAGTTCTTC. Amino acids: CASSHLMRLNKQFF.

This chain joins TRBV3-1 (or the pseudogene TRBV3-2) and TRBJ2-2, with 14 bases identical to TRBD2. The V segment lost 6 bases and the J segment 7 bases; nucleotides outside the gene matches: 10. CDR3 length: 17 residues. Germline V gene sequence: CDR1 LGHDT, CDR2 YNNKEL (reference sequence). CDR3 nucleotide sequence: TGTGCCAGCAGTCTGACTAGCGGGGGGGCCAAGATCGGGGAGCTGTTTTTT. It encodes CASSLTSGGAKIGELFF.

The genes are TRBV5-6 and TRBJ2-7, with 9 bases matching TRBD1. CDR1 is SGHDT, CDR2 YYEEEE, per germline. The CDR3 runs to 16 residues. Unmatched junction bases numbered 12, after V lost 2 bases and J lost 6 bases. The CDR3 DNA reads TGTGCCAGCAGCTTAAGTCTACGGACAGGGGCGTCCGAGCAGTACTTC. This sequence encodes CASSLSLRTGASEQYF. The full variable domain, its missing parts supplied by reference TRBV5-6 and TRBJ2-7, is DAGVTQSPTHLIKTRGQQVTLRCSPKSGHDTVSWYQQALGQGPQFIFQYYEEEERQRGNFPDRFSGHQFPNYSSELNVNALLLGDSALYLCASSLSLRTGASEQYFGPGTRLTVT.

This clone has a count of ten or more. The V and J genes are TRBV2 and TRBJ2-4, with D tentatively TRBD2 (7 bases). The CDR3 spans 16 residues. The germline gives CDR1 SNHLY, CDR2 FYNNEI. Trimming removed 0 bases at V and 1 base at J, with 10 bases between. CDR3 residues: CASSEAGGPAKNIQYF. The DNA of the CDR3 is TGTGCCAGCAGTGAAGCGGGGGGGCCGGCCAAAAACATTCAGTACTTC.

This clone has a single count. The genes are TRBV7-8 and TRBJ1-6, with 7 bases matching TRBD1. V lost 5 bases to trimming and J lost 7 bases; unmatched junction nucleotides: 8. This CDR3 region has 15 residues. Germline V gives CDR1 SGHVS, CDR2 FQNEAQ. CDR3 coding DNA: TGTGCCAGCAGCCCGCGCCGGGACAGAAATTCACCCCTCCACTTT. As protein: CASSPRRDRNSPLHF.

The V and J genes are TRBV10-3 and TRBJ2-1, with 11 bases fitting TRBD2. The length of the CDR3 is 17 residues. Per the germline V gene, CDR1 is ENHRY and CDR2 is SYGVKD. J lost 9 bases, V lost 0 bases, and 10 bases had no gene match. The DNA for the CDR3 is TGTGCCATCAGTGAGTCGGGTAGCGGGGGGGCCGCGGGTGAGCAGTTCTTC. Translation gives CAISESGSGGAAGEQFF.

The chain carries TRBV6-5 and TRBJ2-3; 7 positions agree with TRBD2. Trimming removed 7 bases from V and 3 bases from J; junction bases left unmatched: 7. The CDR3 sequence is 14 residues long. The germline CDR1 and CDR2 sequences are MNHEY and SVGAGI. CDR3 loop: CASTPGGRTDTQYF. In nucleotides, the CDR3 is TGTGCCAGCACTCCGGGGGGAAGGACAGATACGCAGTATTTT.

This clone was seen once. V usage is TRBV10-3 and J usage is TRBJ2-6; 7 bases fit TRBD2. The trim removed 4 bases at V and 0 bases at J, leaving 9 bases unmatched. The CDR3 is 18 residues long. Germline assignment: CDR1 ENHRY and CDR2 SYGVKD. The CDR3 nucleotides are TGTGCCATCAGTGGGGGGGGACTCTTCGGCTCTGGGGCCAACGTCCTGACTTTC. The encoded protein is CAISGGGLFGSGANVLTF.

The chain couples TRBV5-1 to TRBJ2-5; 11 nucleotides match TRBD2. The CDR3 consists of 17 residues. The V gene's germline CDR1 is SGHRS and CDR2 YFSETQ. Losses at the gene ends were 1 base for V and 4 bases for J; bases not matched to a gene: 9. CDR3 DNA sequence: TGCGCCAGCAGCTTGAACCTACTAGCGGGGGCGGCAGAGACCCAGTACTTC. It translates to CASSLNLLAGAAETQYF. The entire variable domain, with the rest obtained from reference TRBV5-1 and TRBJ2-5, is as follows: KAGVTQTPRYLIKTRGQQVTLSCSPISGHRSVSWYQQTPGQGLQFLFEYFSETQRNKGNFPGRFSGRQFSNSRSEMNVSTLELGDSALYLCASSLNLLAGAAETQYFGPGTRLLVL.

The chain is built from TRBV28 and TRBJ1-1, with no clear D. Trimming took 3 bases from V and 1 from J, leaving 9 bases between them. This CDR3 has 14 residues. The V gene's germline CDR1 is MDHEN and CDR2 SYDVKM. As DNA, the CDR3 is TGTGCCAGCAGTTTGTCCCCAGGGAACACTGAAGCTTTCTTT. Protein: CASSLSPGNTEAFF. Full variable domain (rest looked up from reference TRBV28 and TRBJ1-1): DVKVTQSSRYLVKRTGEKVFLECVQDMDHENMFWYRQDPGLGLRLIYFSYDVKMKEKGDIPEGYSVSREKKERFSLILESASTNQTSMYLCASSLSPGNTEAFFGQGTRLTVV.

The rearrangement uses TRBV3-1 (or the pseudogene TRBV3-2) and TRBJ2-3, with 7 bases lining up with TRBD1. V lost 1 base, J lost 4 bases, and 5 bases stayed unmatched. Germline V gives CDR1 LGHDT, CDR2 YNNKEL (reference sequence). The CDR3 runs to 15 residues. The CDR3 bases are TGTGCCAGCAGCCAAGGGGGCAGGGGGTCAGATACGCAGTATTTT. Amino acids: CASSQGGRGSDTQYF.

V gene TRBV19 combines with J gene TRBJ1-1; TRBD1 matches 12 bases. Germline V lookup: CDR1 LNHDA, CDR2 SQIVND (reference sequence). This CDR3 region has 16 residues. V lost 5 bases, J lost 1 base, and 5 bases stayed unmatched. This chain's CDR3 is CASSPGQGASNTEAFF. The CDR3 nucleotides are TGTGCCAGTAGTCCGGGACAGGGGGCCTCGAACACTGAAGCTTTCTTT.

The rearrangement uses TRBV11-2 and TRBJ1-2; TRBD1 agrees at 7 bases. Germline CDR1 and CDR2: SGHAT and FQNNGV. CDR3 length: 14 amino acids. The junction had 4 bases not matched to a gene; V was cut back by 0 bases and J by 6 bases. The DNA of the CDR3 is TGTGCCAGCAGCTTAGATGACAGGGTTAATGGCTACACCTTC. This gives the protein CASSLDDRVNGYTF.

Only one count was recorded for this clone. This chain uses TRBV25-1 with TRBJ2-3; perhaps TRBD2 as D (5 bases). Germline V gives CDR1 MGHDK, CDR2 SYGVNS. Trimming shortened V by 6 bases and J by 1 base, and 11 bases separated the two germline ends. CDR3 length equals 14 residues. For the CDR3, the DNA is TGTGCCAGCAGCACCGACTATGGCACAGATACGCAGTATTTT. Its translation: CASSTDYGTDTQYF.

This chain uses TRBV11-2 with TRBJ2-1; 10 positions match TRBD2. The V gene's germline CDR1 is SGHAT and CDR2 FQNNGV. After removal of 2 bases from V and 9 bases from J, the junction contained 19 bases not matched to a gene. This CDR3 is 19 amino acids long. The CDR3 DNA is TGTGCCAGCAGCTTATATTTACTAGCGGGGAGAATGAGCGGGGGTGAGCAGTTCTTC. Translation: CASSLYLLAGRMSGGEQFF.

The chain is built from TRBV6-5 and TRBJ2-7, with D maybe TRBD1 (6 bases). The CDR3 has 14 residues. Trimming cost V 5 bases and J 0 bases, with 11 bases left between them. Germline CDR1 and CDR2: MNHEY and SVGAGI. CDR3 protein: CASSRTANSYEQYF. The CDR3 DNA reads TGTGCCAGCAGTCGGACAGCTAACTCCTACGAGCAGTACTTC.

CDR3 sequence reads: CASRQQGVEKLFF. CDR3 in DNA: TGTGCCAGCAGACAACAGGGAGTTGAAAAACTGTTTTTT. V and J are TRBV6-5 and TRBJ1-4, with D perhaps matching TRBD1 (6 bases). Between the trimmed V and J ends, which lost 6 bases and 7 bases, there was a span of 12 bases. Germline CDR1 and CDR2: MNHEY and SVGAGI. This CDR3 is built from 13 residues.

The chain recombines TRBV29-1 with TRBJ2-1; 10 bases match TRBD1. After removal of 8 bases from V and 14 bases from J, the junction contained 3 bases not matched to a gene. Per the germline V gene, CDR1 is SQVTM and CDR2 is ANQGSEA. CDR3 length: 9 residues. In DNA form, the CDR3 reads TGCAGCTCAGGGACAGGGGAGTTCTTC. It codes for CSSGTGEFF.